The present entry profiles one T cell receptor (beta chain) with its context. Trimming took off 5 bases at V and 1 base at J, with 6 bases between the two ends. This CDR3 has 12 residues. Germline assignment: CDR1 SEHNR and CDR2 FQNEAQ (reference sequence). Assay: immunoSEQ multiplex PCR; the TCRdb copy retains only in-frame clones and omits some. Of 200,000 or so clones listed, 70% to 85% are singletons. The data are from a study of blood T cell repertoires in COVID-19. Study-level information: Sites in the United States, Italy and Spain provided acute and convalescent COVID-19 samples.

The chain employs TRBV7-9 and TRBJ2-7; no reliable D call. The clonotype was recovered from a human donor with acute or convalescent COVID-19. The donor label of this sample is uncertain. Specimen: peripheral blood. The CDR3 loop is CASSPQSYEQYF. The CDR3 nucleotides are TGTGCCAGCAGCCCCCAATCCTACGAGCAGTACTTC. The full variable domain, its missing parts supplied by reference TRBV7-9 and TRBJ2-7, is DTGVSQNPRHKITKRGQNVTFRCDPISEHNRLYWYRQTLGQGPEFLTYFQNEAQLEKSRLLSDRFSAERPKGSFSTLEIQRTEQGDSAMYLCASSPQSYEQYFGPGTRLTVT.